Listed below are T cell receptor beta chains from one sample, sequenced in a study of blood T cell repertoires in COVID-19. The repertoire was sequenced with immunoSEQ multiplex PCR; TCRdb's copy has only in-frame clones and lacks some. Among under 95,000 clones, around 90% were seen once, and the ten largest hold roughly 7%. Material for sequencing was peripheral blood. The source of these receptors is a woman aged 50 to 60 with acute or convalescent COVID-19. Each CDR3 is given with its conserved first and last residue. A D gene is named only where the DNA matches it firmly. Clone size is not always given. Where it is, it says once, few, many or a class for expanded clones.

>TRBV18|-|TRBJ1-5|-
CASSPNAPGTEQPQHF
TGTGCCAGCTCACCGAACGCCCCGGGTACGGAGCAGCCCCAGCATTTT
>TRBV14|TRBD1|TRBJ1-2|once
CASSLGQNYGYTF
TGTGCCAGCAGCCTGGGACAGAACTATGGCTACACCTTC
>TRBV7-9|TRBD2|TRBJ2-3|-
CASSPGTSGGTDTQYF
TGTGCCAGCAGCCCTGGGACTAGCGGGGGCACAGATACGCAGTATTTT
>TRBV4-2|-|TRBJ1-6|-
CASSQEGATYNSPLHF
TGTGCCAGCAGCCAAGAGGGCGCGACCTATAATTCACCCCTCCACTTT
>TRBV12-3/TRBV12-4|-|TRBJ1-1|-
CASSLRGEAFF
TGTGCCAGCAGCCTCCGGGGGGAAGCTTTCTTT
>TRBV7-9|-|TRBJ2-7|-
CASSLSTSPYEQYF
TGTGCCAGCAGCTTATCTACTAGTCCCTACGAGCAGTACTTC
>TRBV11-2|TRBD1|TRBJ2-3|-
CASSLGQGVDTQYF
TGTGCCAGCAGCTTGGGACAGGGGGTAGATACGCAGTATTTT
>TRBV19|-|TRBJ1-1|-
CASLGQLNTEAFF
TGTGCCAGCCTCGGACAGCTGAACACTGAAGCTTTCTTT
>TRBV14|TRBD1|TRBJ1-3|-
CASSLNRGSGNTIYF
TGTGCCAGCAGCCTCAACAGGGGCTCTGGAAACACCATATATTTT
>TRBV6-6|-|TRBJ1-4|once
CASSAQGTNEKLFF
TGTGCCAGCAGTGCGCAGGGAACTAATGAAAAACTGTTTTTT
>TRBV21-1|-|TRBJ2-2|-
CASSELAGDPSDTGELFF
TGTGCCAGCAGCGAACTAGCGGGAGACCCGAGCGACACCGGGGAGCTGTTTTTT
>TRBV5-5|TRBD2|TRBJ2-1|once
CASSLNLAGVNEQFF
TGTGCCAGCAGCTTAAATCTAGCGGGAGTCAATGAGCAGTTCTTC
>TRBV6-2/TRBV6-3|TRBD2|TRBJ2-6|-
CASSPLPGTSDSGANVLTF
TGTGCCAGCAGCCCTCTACCCGGGACTAGCGACTCTGGGGCCAACGTCCTGACTTTC
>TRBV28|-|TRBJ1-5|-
CASNKQGNQPQHF
TGTGCCAGCAATAAGCAGGGGAATCAGCCCCAGCATTTT
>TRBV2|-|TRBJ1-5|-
CASEGLESNQPQHF
TGTGCCAGCGAAGGACTGGAAAGCAATCAGCCCCAGCATTTT
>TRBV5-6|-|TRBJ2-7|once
CASSPGTFTYEQYF
TGTGCCAGCAGCCCGGGGACTTTTACCTACGAGCAGTACTTC
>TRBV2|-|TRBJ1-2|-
CASSDLARGLDGYTF
TGTGCCAGCAGTGACCTTGCACGGGGACTGGATGGCTACACCTTC
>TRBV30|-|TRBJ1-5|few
CAWSGQGNQPQHF
TGTGCCTGGAGTGGACAGGGCAATCAGCCCCAGCATTTT
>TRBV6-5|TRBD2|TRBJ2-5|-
CASARGLVSETQYF
TGTGCCAGCGCTAGGGGACTAGTTTCAGAGACCCAGTACTTC
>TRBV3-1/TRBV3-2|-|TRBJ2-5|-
CASSQGRGSLRTQYF
TGTGCCAGCAGCCAAGGTAGGGGCTCATTGAGGACCCAGTACTTC
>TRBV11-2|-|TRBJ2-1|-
CASSLDPTLRGNEQFF
TGTGCCAGCAGCTTAGATCCGACTCTAAGGGGCAATGAGCAGTTCTTC
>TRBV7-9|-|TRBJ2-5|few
CASSLVRETQYF
TGTGCCAGCAGCTTAGTGAGGGAGACCCAGTACTTC
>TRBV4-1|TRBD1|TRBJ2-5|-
CASSQFPGGTYQETQYF
TGCGCCAGCAGCCAATTCCCAGGGGGCACGTACCAAGAGACCCAGTACTTC
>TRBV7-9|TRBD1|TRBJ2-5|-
CASSFYRGREETQYF
TGTGCCAGCAGCTTCTATAGGGGGCGCGAGGAGACCCAGTACTTC
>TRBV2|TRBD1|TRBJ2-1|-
CASSPGTGDNEQFF
TGTGCCAGCAGTCCCGGGACAGGGGACAATGAGCAGTTCTTC
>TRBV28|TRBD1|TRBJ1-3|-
CASSLDRGGNTIYF
TGTGCCAGCAGTCTGGACAGGGGCGGAAACACCATATATTTT
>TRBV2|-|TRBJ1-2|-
CASTLFTGSGYTF
TGTGCCAGCACTTTATTCACGGGGTCTGGCTACACCTTC
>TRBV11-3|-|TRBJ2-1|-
CASSSGGNGGNEQFF
TGTGCCAGCAGCTCTGGCGGGAATGGGGGCAATGAGCAGTTCTTC